Given below is one T cell receptor beta chain in context. Antigen unknown. This sample was taken from a study of cytomegalovirus exposure and HLA in healthy donors. Whole-study results and caveats: Researchers reported that a few CMV-associated chains were confirmed in vitro as CMV antigen-specific. Rare sequences made up most TCRs, while some public TCRs were found in many donors.

TCRdb's copy holds only in-frame clones and misses some; the assay was immunoSEQ multiplex PCR. The sample records roughly 110,000 clones, about 87% being singletons. Per the germline V gene, CDR1 is SGHRS and CDR2 is YFSETQ. The CDR3 is 18 residues long. V shed 2 bases, J shed 5 bases, and the junction held 10 bases outside the gene matches. The sample consisted of PBMCs. The source of this sequence is a woman aged 18-29 years in good health and CMV-seropositive. The V and J genes are TRBV5-1 and TRBJ2-2; 12 bases line up with TRBD1. DNA of the CDR3: TGCGCCAGCAGCTTTTATGGGACAGGGGGCGAGAGTACCGGGGAGCTGTTTTTT. This codes for CASSFYGTGGESTGELFF.